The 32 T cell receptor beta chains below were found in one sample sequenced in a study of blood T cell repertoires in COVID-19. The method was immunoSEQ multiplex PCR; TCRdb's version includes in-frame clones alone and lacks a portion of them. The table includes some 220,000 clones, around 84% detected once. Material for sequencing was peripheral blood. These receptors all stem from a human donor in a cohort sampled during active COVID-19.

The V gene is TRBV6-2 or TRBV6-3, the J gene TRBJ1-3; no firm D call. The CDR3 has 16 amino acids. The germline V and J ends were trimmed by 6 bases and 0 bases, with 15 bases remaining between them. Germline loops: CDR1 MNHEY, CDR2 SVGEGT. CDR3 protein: CASSSGPGSSGNTIYF. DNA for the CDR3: TGTGCCAGCAGCTCAGGTCCTGGAAGCTCTGGAAACACCATATATTTT.

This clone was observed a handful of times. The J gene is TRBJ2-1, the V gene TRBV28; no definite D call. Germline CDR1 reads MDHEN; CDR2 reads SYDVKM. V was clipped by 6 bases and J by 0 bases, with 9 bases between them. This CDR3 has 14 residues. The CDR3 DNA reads TGTGCCAGCAGGCGGTCAAGCTCCTACAATGAGCAGTTCTTC. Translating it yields CASRRSSSYNEQFF.

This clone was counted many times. The CDR3 protein is CAWSRAGGSFEQYF. Here the CDR3 DNA reads TGTGCCTGGAGTCGGGCCGGGGGGAGCTTCGAGCAGTACTTC. The chain links TRBV30 to TRBJ2-7; 7 positions agree with TRBD2. CDR1 is GTSNPN and CDR2 is SVGIG in the germline V gene (reference sequence). J was trimmed by 6 bases and V by 2 bases; bases with no gene match: 10. This CDR3 is built from 14 residues.

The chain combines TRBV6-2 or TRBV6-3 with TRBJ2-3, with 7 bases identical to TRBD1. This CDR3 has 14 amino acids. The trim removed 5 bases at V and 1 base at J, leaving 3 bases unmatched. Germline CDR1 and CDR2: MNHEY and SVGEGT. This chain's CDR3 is CASSDRVGTDTQYF. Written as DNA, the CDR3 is TGTGCCAGCAGTGACAGGGTGGGCACAGATACGCAGTATTTT.

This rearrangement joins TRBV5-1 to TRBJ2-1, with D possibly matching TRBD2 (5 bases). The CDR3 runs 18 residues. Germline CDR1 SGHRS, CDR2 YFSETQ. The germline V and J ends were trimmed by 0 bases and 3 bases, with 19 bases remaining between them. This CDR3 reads CASSLGGSAGGYYNEQFF. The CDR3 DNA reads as TGCGCCAGCAGCTTGGGCGGGTCGGCAGGAGGATACTACAATGAGCAGTTCTTC.

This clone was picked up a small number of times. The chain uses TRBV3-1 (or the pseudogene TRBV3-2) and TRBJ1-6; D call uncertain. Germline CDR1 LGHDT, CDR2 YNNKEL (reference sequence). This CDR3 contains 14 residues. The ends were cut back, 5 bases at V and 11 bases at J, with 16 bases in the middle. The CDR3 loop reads CASSVTRVDPPLHF. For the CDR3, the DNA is TGTGCCAGCAGCGTGACCCGGGTCGATCCACCCCTCCACTTT.

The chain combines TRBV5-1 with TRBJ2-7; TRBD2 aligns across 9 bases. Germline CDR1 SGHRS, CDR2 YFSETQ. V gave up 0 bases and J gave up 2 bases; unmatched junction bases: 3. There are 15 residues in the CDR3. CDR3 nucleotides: TGCGCCAGCAGCTTGGAATCTAGCGGGACCTACGAGCAGTACTTC. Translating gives CASSLESSGTYEQYF.

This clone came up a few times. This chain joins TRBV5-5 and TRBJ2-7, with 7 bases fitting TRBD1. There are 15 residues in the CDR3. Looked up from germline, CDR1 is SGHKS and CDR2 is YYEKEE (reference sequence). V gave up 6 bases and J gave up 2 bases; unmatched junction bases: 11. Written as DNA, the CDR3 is TGTGCCAGCACCCTAACGGGACAGTTTCCCTACGAGCAGTACTTC. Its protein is CASTLTGQFPYEQYF.

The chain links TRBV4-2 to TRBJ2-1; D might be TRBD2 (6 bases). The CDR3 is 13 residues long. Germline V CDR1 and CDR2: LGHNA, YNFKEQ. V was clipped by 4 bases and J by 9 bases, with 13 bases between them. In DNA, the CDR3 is TGTGCCAGCAGCCGGGGAGGAGGCGGTGAGCAGTTCTTC. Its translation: CASSRGGGGEQFF.

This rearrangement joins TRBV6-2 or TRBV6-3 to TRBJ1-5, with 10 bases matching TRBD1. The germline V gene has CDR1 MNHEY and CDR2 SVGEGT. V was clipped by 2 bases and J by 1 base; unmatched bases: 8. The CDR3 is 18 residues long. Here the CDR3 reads CASSYIPWTGGSNQPQHF. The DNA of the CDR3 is TGTGCCAGCAGTTACATACCGTGGACAGGGGGAAGCAATCAGCCCCAGCATTTT.

CDR3 loop: CASSFGGPINEQFF. Written as DNA, the CDR3 is TGTGCCAGCAGCTTTGGAGGGCCCATTAATGAGCAGTTCTTC. The chain couples TRBV5-4 to TRBJ2-1, with TRBD2 as a possible D gene (6 bases). The CDR3 consists of 14 residues. In germline, CDR1 is SGHNT, CDR2 YYREEE (reference sequence). Trimming cost V 2 bases and J 7 bases, with 13 bases left between them. The full variable domain, completed using reference TRBV5-4 and TRBJ2-1, is ETGVTQSPTHLIKTRGQQVTLRCSSQSGHNTVSWYQQALGQGPQFIFQYYREEENGRGNFPPRFSGLQFPNYSSELNVNALELDDSALYLCASSFGGPINEQFFGPGTRLTVL.

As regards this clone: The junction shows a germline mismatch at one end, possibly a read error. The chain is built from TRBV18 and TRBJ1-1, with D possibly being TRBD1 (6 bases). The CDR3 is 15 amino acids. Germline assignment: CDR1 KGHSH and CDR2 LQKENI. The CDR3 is CASSGTGQGNAEAFF. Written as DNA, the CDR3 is TGTGCCAGCTCAGGTACGGGTCAGGGGAACGCTGAAGCTTTCTTT.

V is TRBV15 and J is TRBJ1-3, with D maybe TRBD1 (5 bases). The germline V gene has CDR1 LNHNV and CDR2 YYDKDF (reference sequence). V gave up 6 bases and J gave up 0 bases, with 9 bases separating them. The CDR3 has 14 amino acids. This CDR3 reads CATRLQGSGNTIYF. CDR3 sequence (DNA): TGTGCCACCAGACTTCAGGGCTCTGGAAACACCATATATTTT. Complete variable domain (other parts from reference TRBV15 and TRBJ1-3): DAMVIQNPRYQVTQFGKPVTLSCSQTLNHNVMYWYQQKSSQAPKLLFHYYDKDFNNEADTPDNFQSRRPNTSFCFLDIRSPGLGDTAMYLCATRLQGSGNTIYFGEGSWLTVV.

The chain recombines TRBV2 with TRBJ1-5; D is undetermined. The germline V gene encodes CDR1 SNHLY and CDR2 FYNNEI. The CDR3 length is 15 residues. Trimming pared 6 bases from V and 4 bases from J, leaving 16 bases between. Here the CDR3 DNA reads TGTGCCAGCAGCGAGCTCCGATCGGGGAATCAGCCCCAGCATTTT. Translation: CASSELRSGNQPQHF.

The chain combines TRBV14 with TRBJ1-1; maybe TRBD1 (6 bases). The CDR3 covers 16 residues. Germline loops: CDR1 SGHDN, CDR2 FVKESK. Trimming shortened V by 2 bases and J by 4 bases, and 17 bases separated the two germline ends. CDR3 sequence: CASSQPFQGGGTEAFF. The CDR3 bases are TGTGCCAGCAGCCAACCGTTCCAGGGAGGGGGCACTGAAGCTTTCTTT.

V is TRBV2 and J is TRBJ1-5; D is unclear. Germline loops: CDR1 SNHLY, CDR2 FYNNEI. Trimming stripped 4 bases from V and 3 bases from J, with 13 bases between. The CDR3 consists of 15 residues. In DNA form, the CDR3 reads TGTGCCAGCAGTGTCGAATCGAGGGCCAATCAGCCCCAGCATTTT. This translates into CASSVESRANQPQHF.

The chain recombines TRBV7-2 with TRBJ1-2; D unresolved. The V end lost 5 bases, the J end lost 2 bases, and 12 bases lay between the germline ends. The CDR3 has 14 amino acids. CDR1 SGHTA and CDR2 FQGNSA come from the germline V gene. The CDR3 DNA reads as TGTGCCAGCAGCAAGCGTCAGAGGAACTATGGCTACACCTTC. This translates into CASSKRQRNYGYTF.

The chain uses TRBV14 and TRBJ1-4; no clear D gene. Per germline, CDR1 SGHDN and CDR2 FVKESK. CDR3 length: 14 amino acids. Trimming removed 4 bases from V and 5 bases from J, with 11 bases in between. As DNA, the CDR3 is TGTGCCAGCAGCCCGAGGAGAAAGAATGAAAAACTGTTTTTT. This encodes CASSPRRKNEKLFF.

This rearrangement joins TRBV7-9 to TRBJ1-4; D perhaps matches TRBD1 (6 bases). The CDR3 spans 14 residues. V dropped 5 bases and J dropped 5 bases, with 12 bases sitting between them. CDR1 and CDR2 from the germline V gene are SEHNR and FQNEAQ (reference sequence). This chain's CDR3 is CASSTGTRNEKLFF. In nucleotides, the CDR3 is TGTGCCAGCAGCACCGGGACAAGAAATGAAAAACTGTTTTTT. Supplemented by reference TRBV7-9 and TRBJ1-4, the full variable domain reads DTGVSQNPRHKITKRGQNVTFRCDPISEHNRLYWYRQTLGQGPEFLTYFQNEAQLEKSRLLSDRFSAERPKGSFSTLEIQRTEQGDSAMYLCASSTGTRNEKLFFGSGTQLSVL.

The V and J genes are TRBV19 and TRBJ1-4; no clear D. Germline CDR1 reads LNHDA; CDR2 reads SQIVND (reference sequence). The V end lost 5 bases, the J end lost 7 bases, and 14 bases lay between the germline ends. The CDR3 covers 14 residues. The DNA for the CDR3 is TGTGCCAGTAGTCGGAGGGAACGGAGTGAAAAACTGTTTTTT. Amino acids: CASSRRERSEKLFF.

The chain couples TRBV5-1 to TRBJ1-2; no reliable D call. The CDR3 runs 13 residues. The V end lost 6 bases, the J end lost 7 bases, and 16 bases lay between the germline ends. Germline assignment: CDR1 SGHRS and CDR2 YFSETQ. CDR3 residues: CASTPSGFGGYTF. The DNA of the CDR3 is TGCGCCAGCACCCCCAGTGGTTTTGGTGGCTACACCTTC.

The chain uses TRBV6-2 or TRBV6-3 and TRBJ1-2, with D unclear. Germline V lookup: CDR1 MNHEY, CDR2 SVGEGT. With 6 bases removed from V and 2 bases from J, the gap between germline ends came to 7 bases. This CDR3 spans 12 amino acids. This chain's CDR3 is CASSLGNYGYTF. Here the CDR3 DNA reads TGTGCCAGCAGCCTCGGGAACTATGGCTACACCTTC.

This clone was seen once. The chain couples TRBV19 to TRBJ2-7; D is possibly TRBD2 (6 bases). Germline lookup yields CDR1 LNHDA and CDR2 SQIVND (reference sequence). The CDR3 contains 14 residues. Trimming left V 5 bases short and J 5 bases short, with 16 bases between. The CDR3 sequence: CASSYGGGPNEQYF. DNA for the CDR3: TGTGCCAGTAGTTACGGAGGAGGGCCTAACGAGCAGTACTTC.

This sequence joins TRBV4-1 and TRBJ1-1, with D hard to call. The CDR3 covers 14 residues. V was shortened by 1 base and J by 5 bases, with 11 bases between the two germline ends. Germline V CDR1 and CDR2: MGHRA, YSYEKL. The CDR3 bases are TGCGCCAGCAGCCAAGCGCGAAGGAGGACTGAAGCTTTCTTT. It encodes CASSQARRRTEAFF.

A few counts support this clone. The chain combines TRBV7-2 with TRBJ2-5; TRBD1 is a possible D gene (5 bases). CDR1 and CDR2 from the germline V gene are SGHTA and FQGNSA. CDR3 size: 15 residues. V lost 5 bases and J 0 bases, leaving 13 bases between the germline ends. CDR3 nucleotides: TGTGCCAGCAGCGTTAGCTCAGGGAACCAAGAGACCCAGTACTTC. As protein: CASSVSSGNQETQYF. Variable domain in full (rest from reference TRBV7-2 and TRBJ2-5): GAGVSQSPSNKVTEKGKDVELRCDPISGHTALYWYRQSLGQGLEFLIYFQGNSAPDKSGLPSDRFSAERTGGSVSTLTIQRTQQEDSAVYLCASSVSSGNQETQYFGPGTRLLVL.

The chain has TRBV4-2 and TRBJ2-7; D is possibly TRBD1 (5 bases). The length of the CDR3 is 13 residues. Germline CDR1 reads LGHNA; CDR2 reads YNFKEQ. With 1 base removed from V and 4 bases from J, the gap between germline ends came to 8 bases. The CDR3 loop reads CASSQARGYEQYF. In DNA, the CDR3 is TGTGCCAGCAGCCAAGCAAGGGGATACGAGCAGTACTTC.

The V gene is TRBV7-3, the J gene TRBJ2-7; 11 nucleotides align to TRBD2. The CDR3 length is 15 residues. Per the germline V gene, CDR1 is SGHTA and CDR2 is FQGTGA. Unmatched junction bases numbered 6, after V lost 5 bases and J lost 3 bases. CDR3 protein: CASSLGLADNYEQYF. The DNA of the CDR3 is TGTGCCAGCAGCCTGGGACTAGCGGATAACTACGAGCAGTACTTC.

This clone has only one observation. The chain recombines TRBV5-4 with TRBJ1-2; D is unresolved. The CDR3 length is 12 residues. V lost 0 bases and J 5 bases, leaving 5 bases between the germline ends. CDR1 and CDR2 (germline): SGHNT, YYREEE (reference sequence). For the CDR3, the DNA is TGTGCCAGCAGCTTGGACAGATATGGCTACACCTTC. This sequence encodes CASSLDRYGYTF.

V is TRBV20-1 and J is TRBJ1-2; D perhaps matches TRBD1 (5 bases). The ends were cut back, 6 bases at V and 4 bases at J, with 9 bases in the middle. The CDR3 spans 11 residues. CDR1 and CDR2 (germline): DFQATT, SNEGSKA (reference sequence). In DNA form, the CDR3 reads TGCAGTGCCACAGGTTCCTATGGCTACACCTTC. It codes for CSATGSYGYTF.

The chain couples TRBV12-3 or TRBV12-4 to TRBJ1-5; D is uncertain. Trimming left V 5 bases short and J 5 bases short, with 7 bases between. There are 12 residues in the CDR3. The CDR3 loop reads CASSLADQPQHF. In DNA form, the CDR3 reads TGTGCCAGCAGTCTGGCGGATCAGCCCCAGCATTTT.

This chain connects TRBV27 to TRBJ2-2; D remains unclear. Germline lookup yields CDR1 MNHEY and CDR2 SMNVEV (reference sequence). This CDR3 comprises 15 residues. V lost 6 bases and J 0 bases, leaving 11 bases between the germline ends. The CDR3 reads CASRRTPANTGELFF. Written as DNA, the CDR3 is TGTGCCAGCAGAAGAACACCAGCGAACACCGGGGAGCTGTTTTTT.

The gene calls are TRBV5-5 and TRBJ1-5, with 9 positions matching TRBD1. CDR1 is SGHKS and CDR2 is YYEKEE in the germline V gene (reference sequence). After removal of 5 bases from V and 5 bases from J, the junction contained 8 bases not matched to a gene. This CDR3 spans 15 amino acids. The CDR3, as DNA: TGTGCCAGCAGACTAGACAGGGGGGTGGATCAGCCCCAGCATTTT. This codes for CASRLDRGVDQPQHF.